A selection of T cell receptor beta chains follows, all from one sample in a study of cytomegalovirus exposure and HLA in healthy donors. Method: immunoSEQ multiplex PCR; TCRdb's copy keeps in-frame clones and lacks some. The sample has roughly 170,000 clones; 84% are singletons. The sequencing sample was made of PBMCs. The receptors shown here come from a girl aged 2 to 9 in good health and CMV-seropositive. Each CDR3 is given with its conserved first and last residue. Each record gives: clone size, J gene, D gene, V gene, CDR3 protein, CDR3 DNA. The D gene is left open where the match is weak. Expanded clones are given a class, and other clones once, few, many or no size at all.

NA | TRBJ1-2 | NA | TRBV11-2 | CASSPGGTGYTF | TGTGCCAGCAGCCCGGGGGGGACTGGCTACACCTTC
once | TRBJ2-2 | NA | TRBV15 | CATTRGPSPSSVRNTGELFF | TGTGCCACCACCCGGGGTCCGAGCCCCTCGAGCGTTAGGAACACCGGGGAGCTGTTTTTT
once | TRBJ2-7 | TRBD2 | TRBV2 | CADRLAGILYEQYF | TGTGCCGACCGACTAGCGGGGATCCTATACGAGCAGTACTTC
NA | TRBJ2-7 | NA | TRBV7-6 | CASSLAGLPGEQYF | TGTGCCAGCAGCTTAGCGGGCCTTCCCGGCGAGCAGTACTTC
NA | TRBJ1-3 | NA | TRBV28 | CASPRDKCYTIYF | TGTGCCAGCCCTCGGGACAAGTGCTACACCATATATTTT
NA | TRBJ1-5 | NA | TRBV28 | CASSLKQGNQPQHF | TGTGCCAGCAGTTTAAAACAGGGTAATCAGCCCCAGCATTTT
NA | TRBJ2-7 | TRBD1 | TRBV5-4 | CASSWTGAGYEQYF | TGTGCCAGCAGCTGGACAGGGGCGGGCTACGAGCAGTACTTC
NA | TRBJ2-2 | TRBD2 | TRBV7-3 | CASSPPGSWEGNTGELFF | TGTGCCAGCAGCCCCCCCGGGAGCTGGGAGGGGAACACCGGGGAGCTGTTTTTT
once | TRBJ2-1 | NA | TRBV7-9 | CASSLEGSREQFF | TGTGCCAGCAGCTTAGAAGGGAGTCGAGAGCAGTTCTTC
NA | TRBJ1-5 | NA | TRBV25-1 | CASPRPLGRNGHF | TGTGCCAGCCCCCGACCTTTGGGGCGTAATGGGCATTTT
once | TRBJ1-1 | TRBD1 | TRBV27 | CASSSSQGAMNTEAFF | TGTGCCAGCAGTTCGTCTCAGGGGGCTATGAACACTGAAGCTTTCTTT
once | TRBJ2-1 | TRBD2 | TRBV2 | CASSPVRGGGSYNEQFF | TGTGCCAGCAGCCCCGTCCGTGGCGGGGGTTCCTACAATGAGCAGTTCTTC
NA | TRBJ2-1 | NA | TRBV29-1 | CSVGRADNEQFF | TGCAGCGTTGGGAGGGCTGACAATGAGCAGTTCTTC
NA | TRBJ2-2 | NA | TRBV4-2 | CASSQDRGTGELFF | TGTGCCAGCAGCCAAGATCGGGGCACCGGGGAGCTGTTTTTT
once | TRBJ2-1 | TRBD2 | TRBV7-8 | CASSRNERGEQFF | TGTGCCAGCAGCCGCAACGAGCGGGGTGAGCAGTTCTTC
NA | TRBJ2-3 | NA | TRBV30 | CAWTGLDTDTQYF | TGTGCCTGGACAGGTTTGGACACAGATACGCAGTATTTT
NA | TRBJ2-1 | NA | TRBV28 | CASTAGFGSYNEQFF | TGTGCCAGCACGGCGGGGTTTGGCTCCTACAATGAGCAGTTCTTC
NA | TRBJ2-1 | TRBD2 | TRBV19 | CASSGRAGGPYEQFF | TGTGCCAGTAGTGGCCGAGCGGGAGGGCCCTATGAGCAGTTCTTC
NA | TRBJ2-7 | NA | TRBV27 | CASSLTSVFAYEQYF | TGTGCCAGCAGTTTAACTTCGGTCTTTGCCTACGAGCAGTACTTC
once | TRBJ2-7 | NA | TRBV15 | CATSRIWARYEQYF | TGTGCCACCAGCAGGATTTGGGCACGATACGAGCAGTACTTC
NA | TRBJ1-2 | NA | TRBV5-1 | CASSLLPNYGYTF | TGCGCCAGCAGTTTACTGCCTAACTATGGCTACACCTTC
NA | TRBJ1-2 | NA | TRBV30 | CAWSRGYGYTF | TGTGCCTGGTCCAGGGGCTATGGCTACACCTTC
NA | TRBJ1-4 | TRBD1 | TRBV7-8 | CASSLRGPGEKLFF | TGTGCCAGCAGCTTAAGGGGGCCGGGTGAAAAACTGTTTTTT
NA | TRBJ2-1 | NA | TRBV11-3 | CASSLGVFDSGLRNEQFF | TGTGCCAGCAGCTTAGGAGTCTTCGACTCAGGGCTACGCAATGAGCAGTTCTTC
NA | TRBJ2-2 | TRBD1 | TRBV12-5 | CASGPGQGNSGELFF | TGTGCTAGTGGACCGGGACAGGGTAATTCCGGGGAGCTGTTTTTT
once | TRBJ2-1 | TRBD2 | TRBV6-6 | CASRDSGREESDEQFF | TGTGCCAGCAGGGACAGCGGGCGGGAGGAGAGCGATGAGCAGTTCTTC
NA | TRBJ1-1 | TRBD1 | TRBV28 | CASSFIGTGNTEAFF | TGTGCCAGCAGTTTTATCGGGACAGGCAACACTGAAGCTTTCTTT
NA | TRBJ1-3 | NA | TRBV28 | CASSLLHYRVRSGNTIYF | TGTGCCAGCAGTTTACTGCATTACAGGGTTAGGTCTGGAAACACCATATATTTT
once | TRBJ2-7 | TRBD1 | TRBV10-1 | CASTPDRFSYEQYF | TGCGCCAGCACTCCGGACAGGTTTTCCTACGAGCAGTACTTC
NA | TRBJ2-3 | TRBD2 | TRBV7-3 | CASSLRTGGAGSTDTQYF | TGTGCCAGCAGCTTAAGAACGGGGGGAGCGGGAAGCACAGATACGCAGTATTTT
once | TRBJ2-5 | TRBD2 | TRBV11-2 | CASSRYGGAQETQYF | TGTGCCAGCAGCCGATACGGGGGGGCCCAAGAGACCCAGTACTTC
NA | TRBJ1-1 | TRBD1 | TRBV28 | CASSLNSGTGGVRTEAFF | TGTGCCAGCAGTTTAAATTCCGGGACAGGGGGCGTCCGGACTGAAGCTTTCTTT
NA | TRBJ2-1 | TRBD2 | TRBV6-5 | CASSYSTSGDYNEQFF | TGTGCCAGCAGTTACTCGACTAGCGGAGACTACAATGAGCAGTTCTTC
once | TRBJ2-7 | TRBD1 | TRBV6-5 | CASSVTGDSYEQYF | TGTGCCAGCAGTGTCACAGGGGACTCCTACGAGCAGTACTTC
NA | TRBJ2-1 | NA | TRBV30 | CAWSRPIATLNNEQFF | TGTGCCTGGAGCCGCCCCATAGCTACTCTTAACAATGAGCAGTTCTTC
NA | TRBJ2-5 | NA | TRBV5-1 | CASSLEGAASRETQYF | TGCGCCAGCAGCTTGGAAGGGGCGGCCTCCCGGGAGACCCAGTACTTC
NA | TRBJ1-2 | NA | TRBV20-1 | CSVRRVYGYPF | TGCAGTGTTAGGAGGGTCTATGGCTACCCCTTC
NA | TRBJ2-7 | TRBD1 | TRBV11-2 | CASSLDLGQGGYEQYF | TGTGCCAGCAGCTTAGACCTGGGACAGGGAGGTTACGAGCAGTACTTC
NA | TRBJ1-4 | NA | TRBV19 | CASSSQRANEKLFF | TGTGCCAGTAGTAGCCAAAGAGCTAATGAAAAACTGTTTTTT
once | TRBJ1-1 | TRBD1 | TRBV19 | CASSIEERGRFTEAFF | TGTGCCAGTAGTATAGAGGAGAGGGGGCGCTTCACTGAAGCTTTCTTT
NA | TRBJ2-7 | TRBD2 | TRBV5-1 | CASSLSGGGPYEQYF | TGCGCCAGCAGCTTGTCTGGCGGGGGACCCTACGAGCAGTACTTC
NA | TRBJ1-2 | TRBD1 | TRBV7-6 | CASSGPTGPNYGYTF | TGTGCCAGCAGCGGCCCGACAGGGCCTAACTATGGCTACACCTTC
NA | TRBJ2-5 | TRBD2 | TRBV5-1 | CASSPASGRDQETQYF | TGCGCCAGCAGCCCGGCTAGCGGGAGGGATCAAGAGACCCAGTACTTC
NA | TRBJ2-1 | TRBD2 | TRBV7-8 | CASSLVLAGGYNEQFF | TGTGCCAGCAGCTTAGTCCTAGCGGGAGGTTACAATGAGCAGTTCTTC